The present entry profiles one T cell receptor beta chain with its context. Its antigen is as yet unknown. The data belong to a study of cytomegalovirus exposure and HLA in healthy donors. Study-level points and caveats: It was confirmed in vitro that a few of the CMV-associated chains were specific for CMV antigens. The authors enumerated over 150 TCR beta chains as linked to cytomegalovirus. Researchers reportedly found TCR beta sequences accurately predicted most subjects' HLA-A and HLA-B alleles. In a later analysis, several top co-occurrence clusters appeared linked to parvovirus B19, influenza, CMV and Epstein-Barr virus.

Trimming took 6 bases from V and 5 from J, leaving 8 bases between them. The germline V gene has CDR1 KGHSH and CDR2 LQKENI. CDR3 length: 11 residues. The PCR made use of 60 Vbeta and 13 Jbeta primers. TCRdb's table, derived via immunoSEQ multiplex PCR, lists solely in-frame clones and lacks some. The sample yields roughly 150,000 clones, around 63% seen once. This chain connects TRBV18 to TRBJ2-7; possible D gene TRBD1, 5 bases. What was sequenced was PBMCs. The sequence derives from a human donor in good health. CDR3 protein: CASSTGNEQYF. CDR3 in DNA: TGTGCCAGCTCCACAGGAAACGAGCAGTACTTC.